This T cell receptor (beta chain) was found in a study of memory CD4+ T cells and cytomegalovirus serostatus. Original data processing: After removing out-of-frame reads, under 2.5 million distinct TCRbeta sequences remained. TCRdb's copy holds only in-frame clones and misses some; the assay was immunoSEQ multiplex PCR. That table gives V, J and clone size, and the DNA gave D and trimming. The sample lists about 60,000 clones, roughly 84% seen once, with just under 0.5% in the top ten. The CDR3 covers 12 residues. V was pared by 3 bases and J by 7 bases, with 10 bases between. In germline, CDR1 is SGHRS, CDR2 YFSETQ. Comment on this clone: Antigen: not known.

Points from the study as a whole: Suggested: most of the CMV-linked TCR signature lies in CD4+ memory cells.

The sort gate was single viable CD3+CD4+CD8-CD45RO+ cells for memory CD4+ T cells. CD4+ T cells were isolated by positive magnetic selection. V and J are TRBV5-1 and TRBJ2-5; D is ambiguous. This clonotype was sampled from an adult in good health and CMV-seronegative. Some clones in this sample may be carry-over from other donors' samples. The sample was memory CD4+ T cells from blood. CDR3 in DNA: TGCGCCAGCAGCTCTGACGGACCGACCCAGTACTTC. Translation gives CASSSDGPTQYF.